A selection of T cell receptor beta chains follows, all from one sample in a study of shared clonotypes between healthy human individuals. Measured with immunoSEQ multiplex PCR; TCRdb has only the in-frame clones, and not every one. This sample has 730,000 or so clones, with roughly 78% found just once. Sequenced sample: memory CD4+ T cells sorted from blood. The receptors were sampled from a young woman in good health. CDR3s include the opening cysteine and the closing phenylalanine or tryptophan. Fields, in order: D gene, J gene, clone size, V gene, CDR3 DNA, CDR3 protein. D genes are given only for firm matches. The listing skips clone size in some rows; elsewhere it reads once, few, many or a size class.

TRBD1	TRBJ1-4	few	TRBV9	TGTGCCAGCAGCAAGTGGACAGGGGCAGGAACTAATGAAAAACTGTTTTTT	CASSKWTGAGTNEKLFF
NA	TRBJ2-7	NA	TRBV27	TGTGCCAGCAGCCGCTCCAGGGGGGCCTTAGAGCAGTACTTC	CASSRSRGALEQYF
NA	TRBJ2-7	NA	TRBV27	TGTGCCAGCAGGACGGGGCTCTACGAGCAGTACTTC	CASRTGLYEQYF
NA	TRBJ1-1	NA	TRBV27	TGTGCCAGCAGTTTGAGGGAGAACACTGAAGCTTTCTTT	CASSLRENTEAFF
NA	TRBJ1-2	NA	TRBV6-1	TGTGCCAGTTACGTAGGGCAGGGTGATGGCTACACCTTC	CASYVGQGDGYTF
TRBD2	TRBJ2-3	NA	TRBV11-2	TGTGCCAGCAGCTCGCACTATTCTAGCGGGAGAACAGATACGCAGTATTTT	CASSSHYSSGRTDTQYF
TRBD1	TRBJ2-5	few	TRBV27	TGTGCCAGCAGTTCGACAGGGGGCACTAAGACCCAGTACTTC	CASSSTGGTKTQYF
NA	TRBJ2-7	NA	TRBV5-1	TGCGCCAGCAGCTTGGCCGCGTCTGGTGCCTACGAGCAGTACTTC	CASSLAASGAYEQYF
NA	TRBJ1-2	NA	TRBV5-1	TGCGCCAGCAGCTTCCAGGGTGACTATGGCTACACCTTC	CASSFQGDYGYTF
NA	TRBJ2-7	NA	TRBV11-2	TGTGCCAGCAGCTTAAGACCGGGCCCCTCCTACGAGCAGTACTTC	CASSLRPGPSYEQYF